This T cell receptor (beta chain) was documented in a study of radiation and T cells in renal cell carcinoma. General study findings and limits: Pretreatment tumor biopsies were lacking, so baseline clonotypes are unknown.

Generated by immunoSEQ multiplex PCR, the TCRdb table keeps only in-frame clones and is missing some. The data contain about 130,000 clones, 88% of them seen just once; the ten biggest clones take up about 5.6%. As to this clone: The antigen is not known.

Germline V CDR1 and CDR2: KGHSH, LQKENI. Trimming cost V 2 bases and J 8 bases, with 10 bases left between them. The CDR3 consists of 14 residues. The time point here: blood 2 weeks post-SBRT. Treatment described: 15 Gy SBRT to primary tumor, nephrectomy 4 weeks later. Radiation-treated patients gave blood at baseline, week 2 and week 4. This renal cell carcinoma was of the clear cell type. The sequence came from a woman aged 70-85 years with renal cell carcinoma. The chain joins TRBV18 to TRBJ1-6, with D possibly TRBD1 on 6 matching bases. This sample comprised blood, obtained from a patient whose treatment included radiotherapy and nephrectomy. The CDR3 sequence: CASSPTGLDSPLHF. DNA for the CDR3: TGTGCCAGCTCACCAACAGGGCTTGATTCACCCCTCCACTTT.